This paragraph covers one TCR beta chain sequence. Its binding antigen is unknown. One base away there is no much larger clone; base qualities are not given. The cohort consisted of hundreds of healthy bone marrow donors. All cohort members were sampled while nominally healthy, although unrecorded immune exposures were likely present. The donor was CMV seronegative and belonged to the group of 350 or so seronegative cohort members. Every donor gave a peripheral blood sample, and the peripheral blood mononuclear cells from that sample were used for TCR beta sequencing. The Qiagen DNeasy Blood Extraction Kit was used to extract genomic DNA from the blood cell samples. The library was produced with the immunoSEQ multiplex PCR assay. A mixture of 60 forward primers for TCR Vbeta segments and 13 reverse primers for TCR Jbeta segments was used in the multiplex PCR. A multiplex PCR assay on genomic DNA amplified the CDR3 region of rearranged TCR beta genes. The amplified TCR beta libraries were sequenced on the Illumina HiSeq System as 87-base-pair reads. Under the source paper's analysis protocol: Across the 500 to 850 repertoires, a later analysis counted tens of millions of unique TCR beta chains, roughly 11 million of which were shared by at least two donors. A nearest-neighbor algorithm error-corrected the raw reads and collapsed the reads into unique sequences, merging closely related sequences to remove PCR and sequencing errors. Alignment of CDR3 sequences to IMGT reference sequences was used to assign V, D and J gene segments. For a sequence to be retained, at least a six-nucleotide match to both a V gene segment and a J gene segment was required. A rearrangement counted as productive if the CDR3 had no stop codons and remained in frame with V and J, and every other rearrangement counted as non-productive. Following IMGT convention, CDR3 was defined as the stretch from the second conserved V-encoded cysteine up to the conserved J-encoded phenylalanine. The earlier analysis of about 590 of the donors excluded sequences that lacked an unambiguous match to a single V gene segment. An earlier analysis of 587 of the donors called V segments functional above 56.7% productive rearrangements and segregating when the between-donor standard deviation exceeded 5%. A statistical classification framework was developed to diagnose cytomegalovirus status using the catalog of TCR beta chain sequences. A later analysis assigned V and J genes by comparing TCR nucleotide sequences with IMGT/GENE-DB human TR gene sequences. Using the TCRdist pipeline, a later analysis assigned CDR3 sequences along with most-parsimonious VDJ recombination scenarios. In a later analysis, every TCR beta chain was defined by the combination of its CDR3 amino acid sequence and its V-gene family, and reads without a unique V-gene family were dropped. To address suspected cross-contamination and a sequencing artifact, a later analysis removed 592 highly shared, low-generation-probability nucleotide sequences. A later analysis calculated a clonal expansion index for each public chain from normalized within-repertoire ranks of inferred template counts. A later analysis computed generation probabilities with a VDJ recombination model fitted to out-of-frame rearrangements, and checked the results against IGoR. Hypergeometric tests were used in a later analysis to score TCR-TCR, TCR-HLA and TCR-CMV co-occurrence, with a repertoire-size bias correction applied to the TCR pairs. To estimate false discovery rates, a later analysis permuted the HLA or CMV assignments 20 times. In a later analysis, co-occurring TCRs were grouped using DBSCAN, and TCRdist sequence similarity was added for clustering within HLA-allele-positive subsets. Repertoires with fewer than 30,000 or more than 120,000 public chains were left out of co-occurrence clustering, as were about five repertoires with anomalous nucleotide sharing. TCRdb re-hosts the immuneACCESS table, in-frame sequences only. Its copies lack some clones; in the studies checked, an unresolved V gene accounts for under half of them, and the cause for the rest is not known. The V and J calls and clone size come from that table; D and trimming were worked out from the DNA. The sample records roughly 36,000 clones, 70% to 85% of which are singletons. The ten top clones hold approximately 6.3% of the sample.

This entry comes from a study of cytomegalovirus exposure and HLA in healthy donors (dated by TCRdb to about 2017). Background on the whole study: An earlier analysis of some 620 of the donors reported under 300 Gb of sequence data and around 120 million unique TCR beta sequences obtained from some 200 million T cells. An early release covering some 640 HLA-typed donors comprised 300 to 350 gigabases of sequencing data and around 86 million unique TCR sequences. The genetic ancestry cluster associated with self-reported Caucasian donors included approximately 85% of the approximately 400 genotyped donors. The study was designed to test whether signatures of past pathogen exposure could be identified by cataloging public T cell receptors. The T cell repertoires of 670 or so subjects were profiled by immunosequencing and related to cytomegalovirus serostatus. In addition to the first cohort of 500 to 850 subjects, a separate validation cohort of about 120 different subjects was used. The study combined high-throughput TCR immunosequencing, statistical association of individual TCRs with disease status, and machine learning to predict cytomegalovirus infection status. In a later analysis, previously published TCR beta repertoires from more than 500 donors were re-analyzed and high-resolution HLA genotyping was added so that TCR occurrence patterns could be studied. The later analysis used no new phenotypic data to find candidate immune exposures, relying instead on TCR beta sequences and their occurrence across donors. An earlier analysis of 587 of the donors used high-throughput TCR beta sequencing to judge whether each TCR beta V gene segment behaved as functional or pseudogenic. Donor age, sex, ethnicity and CMV serostatus were compiled together with the repertoire data. A later genetic analysis used genome-wide SNP genotypes for 398 of the 666 donors, treating that subset as a discovery cohort. All discovery cohort repertoires had been generated using a single sequencing platform. Both class I and class II loci were covered by HLA typing, at four-digit resolution. Typing coverage differed by locus: A, B, C, DRB1 and DQB1 were typed in roughly 620-630 donors, DQA1 in about 500, DPA1 in some 570, and DPB1 in 450 to 480. A few DR-DQ haplotypes were treated as single units for association and clustering because of strong linkage in the cohort. On average, roughly 240,000 unique TCR beta nucleotide sequences were sequenced per donor among some 420 genotyped donors of the cohort, with around 19% of those sequences being non-productive. Broad study findings and their caveats: In an earlier analysis of approximately 590 of the donors, most TCR beta V segments were observed in productive rearrangements about 87% or about 30% of the time, broadly matching IMGT annotations. The classifier was reported to diagnose cytomegalovirus status with high specificity and sensitivity in both the original and validation cohorts. In vitro tests confirmed that a few of the cytomegalovirus-associated TCR beta chains recognize cytomegalovirus antigens. The study gave a list of over 150 TCR beta chains associated with cytomegalovirus. According to the authors, the approach could potentially be generalized to other disease states and immunological phenotypes. HLA typing was unavailable for some donors at each locus, so association tests used only the typed subset. Across donors, most TCR sequences were observed very rarely, whereas some public TCRs were present in many individuals. A later analysis found that HLA-associated TCR beta chains were more clonally expanded and had lower generation probabilities than equally common non-associated chains. A later genetic analysis associated a missense DCLRE1C variant with V-gene and J-gene trimming of TCR beta chains, and an independent cohort replicated the association. Most CMV-associated TCR beta chains appeared to be HLA-restricted in a later analysis, and the HLA associations seemed to be driven largely by CMV exposure. Sequencing depth was assumed to be roughly uniform across donors in the presence/absence analyses, though that assumption may not hold. Compared with the approximately 600-donor mean, donors in an Asian-associated ancestry cluster had fewer N-insertions in productive TCRs, according to a later genetic analysis. CMV serostatus was the only immune exposure information available for the cohort. Specific HLA alleles were associated with about 17,000 TCR beta sequences at a false discovery rate of 0.05 in a later analysis. When HLA alleles, especially DR and DQ, strongly co-occurred, attributing TCR associations to individual alleles was difficult. In a later analysis, several top co-occurrence clusters were reported to appear linked to parvovirus B19, influenza, CMV and Epstein-Barr virus. A further reported finding was that TCR beta sequences accurately predicted the HLA-A and HLA-B alleles for most subjects in the first cohort. In this cohort, only TCR beta chains were sequenced, and detectable features were limited by the absence of alpha or paired-chain data. The sequencing pipeline was judged likely to have produced a cluster of highly shared sequence variants as a technical artifact. Linkage disequilibrium might explain the correlated functional status among segregating V segments, but an unknown experimental factor could not be excluded. Some 16 rarely observed V segments, including chromosome 9 orphons, were excluded from the earlier analysis of several hundred of the donors because counts were too low. According to a later analysis, TCR association rates differed among HLA loci, with DRB1 alleles showing the most associated TCRs and HLA-C alleles showing the fewest.

The sequence was collected from a man in his thirties or forties in good health and CMV-seronegative. Sequencing was done on a sample of PBMCs.

The DNA sequence is as follows: TGTGCCAGTTCCGGACTAGCGGGCTACAATGAGCAGTTCTTC. Its protein is CASSGLAGYNEQFF. The rearranged segments are TRBV19 and TRBJ2-1; TRBD2 lines up with 11 middle nucleotides. Taken from cysteine to phenylalanine, the CDR3 has 14 residues. The entry retains the CDR3 DNA only, 42 bases that are in frame from base 1. Trimming removed 8 bases from V and 3 bases from J; the gene matches leave 3 bases unexplained. CDR1 and CDR2 are read off the germline V gene (reference sequence) as LNHDA and SQIVND.